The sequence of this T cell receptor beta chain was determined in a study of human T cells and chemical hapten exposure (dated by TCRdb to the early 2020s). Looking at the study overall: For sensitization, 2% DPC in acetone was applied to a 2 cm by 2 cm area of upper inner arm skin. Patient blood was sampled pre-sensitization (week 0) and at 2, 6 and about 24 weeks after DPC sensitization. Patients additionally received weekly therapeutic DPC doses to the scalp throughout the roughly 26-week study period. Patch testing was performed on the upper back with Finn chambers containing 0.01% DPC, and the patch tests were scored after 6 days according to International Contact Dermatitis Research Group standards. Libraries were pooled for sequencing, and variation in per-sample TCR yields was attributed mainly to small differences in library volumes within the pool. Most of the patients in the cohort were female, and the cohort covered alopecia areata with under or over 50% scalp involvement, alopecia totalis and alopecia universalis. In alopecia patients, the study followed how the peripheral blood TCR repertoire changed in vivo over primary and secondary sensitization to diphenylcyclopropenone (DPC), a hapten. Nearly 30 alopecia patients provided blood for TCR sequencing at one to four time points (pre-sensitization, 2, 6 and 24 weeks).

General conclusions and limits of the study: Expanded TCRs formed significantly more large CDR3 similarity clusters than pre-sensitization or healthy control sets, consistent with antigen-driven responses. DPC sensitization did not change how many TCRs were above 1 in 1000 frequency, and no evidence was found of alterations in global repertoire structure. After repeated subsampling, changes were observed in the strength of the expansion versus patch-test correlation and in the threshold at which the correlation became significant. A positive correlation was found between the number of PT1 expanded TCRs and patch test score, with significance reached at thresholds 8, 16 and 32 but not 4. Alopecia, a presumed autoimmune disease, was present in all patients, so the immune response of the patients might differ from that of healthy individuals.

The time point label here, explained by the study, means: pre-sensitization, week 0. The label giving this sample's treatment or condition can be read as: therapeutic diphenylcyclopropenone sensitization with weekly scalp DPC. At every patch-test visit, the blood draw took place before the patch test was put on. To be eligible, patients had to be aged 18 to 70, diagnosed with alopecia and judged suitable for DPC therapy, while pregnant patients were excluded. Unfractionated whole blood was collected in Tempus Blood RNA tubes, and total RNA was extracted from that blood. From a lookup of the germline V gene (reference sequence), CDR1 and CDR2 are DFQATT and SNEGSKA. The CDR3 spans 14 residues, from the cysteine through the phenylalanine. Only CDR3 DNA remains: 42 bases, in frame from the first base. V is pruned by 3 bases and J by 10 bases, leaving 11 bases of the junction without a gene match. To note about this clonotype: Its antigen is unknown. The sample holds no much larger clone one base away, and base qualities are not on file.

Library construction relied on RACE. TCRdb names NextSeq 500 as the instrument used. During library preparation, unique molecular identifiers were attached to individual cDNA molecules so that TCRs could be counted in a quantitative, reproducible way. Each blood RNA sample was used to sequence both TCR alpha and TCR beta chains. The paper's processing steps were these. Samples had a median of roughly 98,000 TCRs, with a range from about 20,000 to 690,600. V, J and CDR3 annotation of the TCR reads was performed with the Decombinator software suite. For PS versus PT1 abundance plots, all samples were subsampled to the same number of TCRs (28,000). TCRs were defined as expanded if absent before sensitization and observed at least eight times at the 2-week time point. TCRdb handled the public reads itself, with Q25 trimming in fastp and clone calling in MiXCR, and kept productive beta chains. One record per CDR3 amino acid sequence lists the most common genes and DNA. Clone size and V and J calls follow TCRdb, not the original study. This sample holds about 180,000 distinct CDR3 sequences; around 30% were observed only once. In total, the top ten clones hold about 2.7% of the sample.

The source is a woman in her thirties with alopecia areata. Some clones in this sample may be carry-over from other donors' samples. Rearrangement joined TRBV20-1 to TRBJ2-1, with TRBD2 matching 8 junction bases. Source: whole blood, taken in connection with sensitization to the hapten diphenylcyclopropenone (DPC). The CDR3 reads CSARGGGRYFEQFF. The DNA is TGCAGTGCTAGGGGTGGCGGGAGGTACTTCGAGCAGTTCTTC.